The TCR beta chain described here comes from a study of OX40 agonist ivuxolimab in advanced cancers. Study in general: Ivuxolimab was administered intravenously to patients at 0.01 to 10 mg/kg every 2 weeks. Mean age 60 years, range about 20 to 85; around 80% male. Prior checkpoint blockade (anti-PD-1, anti-PD-L1 or anti-CTLA-4) was permitted; approximately 40% had it.

As for this clone: Its antigen remains unknown.

Broader study findings: CD4+ and CD8+ T cells in blood underwent clonal expansion by week 6 at 0.1 to 3.0 mg/kg.

J lost 7 bases, V lost 8 bases, and 7 bases had no gene match. The CDR3 runs to 14 residues. Germline V gene lookup returns CDR1 MNHNS and CDR2 SASEGT. Assay used: immunoSEQ multiplex PCR; TCRdb lists only in-frame clones, some missing. The sample includes tens of thousands of clones, more than 75% of them seen just once. The starting material was CD4+ or CD8+ T cells sorted from blood, obtained in a trial of the OX40 agonist ivuxolimab. The genes are TRBV6-1 and TRBJ2-2, with 10 bases matching TRBD1. The sequence derives from an adult with an advanced solid tumor such as melanoma, head and neck, liver or kidney cancer. The CDR3: CASSRQGAIGELFF. CDR3 in DNA: TGTGCCAGCTCGCGACAGGGGGCGATCGGGGAGCTGTTTTTT.